The sequence of this T cell receptor (beta chain) was determined in a study of regulatory T cells in long-lasting Graves disease. Overall study findings and caveats: Persistent patients shared more public clonotypes (under 3,000) than newly diagnosed patients (about 970). Persistent disease exhibited a predilection for TRBV28, TRBJ1-2 and TRBJ2-5.

Construction of TCR beta libraries relied on iRepertoire HTBI primers and on Arm-PCR targeting CDR3 regions. TCRdb re-analysed the multiplex PCR reads in MiXCR, keeping a single row per CDR3 protein. The sample lists around 500,000 distinct CDR3 sequences; around 16% were seen once. As for time point: newly diagnosed GD, antithyroid drugs for less than 3 months. The TCR library was made from RNA extracted from PBMCs. The authors drew patients from an endocrinology department in Xi'an, China. CDR1 LGHDT and CDR2 YNNKEL come from the germline V gene (reference sequence). J lost 10 bases, V lost 0 bases, and 13 bases had no gene match. This CDR3 has 17 residues. The count of this clonotype is one. Its antigen is not identified. Just one base apart from a much larger clone, this may be a read error. The sample was also reused in another study, on T cells in Graves' hyperthyroidism and ophthalmopathy.

Sequencing used peripheral blood mononuclear cells (PBMCs), obtained at new diagnosis, from a patient treated with antithyroid drugs. This chain connects TRBV3-1 to TRBJ2-1; 9 bases line up with TRBD2. The receptor was derived from a woman aged 35-65 years with Graves disease. The CDR3 DNA sequence: TGTGCCAGCAGCCAAGATCCCCTGGGTAGCGGGGGATACGAGCAGTTCTTC. Translating gives CASSQDPLGSGGYEQFF.